This T cell receptor (beta chain) was retrieved from a study of blood T cells in healthy people across ages. CDR3 size: 14 residues. V lost 3 bases and J lost 0, with 11 bases in between. Germline CDR1 and CDR2: SQVTM and ANQGSEA. A second roughly 7 to 12 cycle PCR used barcoded and J-beta primers. TCRdb re-called the 5' RACE reads through MiXCR, storing one row per CDR3 protein. Among hundreds of thousands of distinct CDR3 sequences listed, approximately 50% were seen once. Source material: blood. The TCR comes from a woman aged 55-70 years in good health. The chain carries TRBV29-1 and TRBJ1-2; D gene unclear. The CDR3, as DNA: TGCAGCGTTGACGGAGCTTCAGCTAACTATGGCTACACCTTC. This gives the protein CSVDGASANYGYTF.